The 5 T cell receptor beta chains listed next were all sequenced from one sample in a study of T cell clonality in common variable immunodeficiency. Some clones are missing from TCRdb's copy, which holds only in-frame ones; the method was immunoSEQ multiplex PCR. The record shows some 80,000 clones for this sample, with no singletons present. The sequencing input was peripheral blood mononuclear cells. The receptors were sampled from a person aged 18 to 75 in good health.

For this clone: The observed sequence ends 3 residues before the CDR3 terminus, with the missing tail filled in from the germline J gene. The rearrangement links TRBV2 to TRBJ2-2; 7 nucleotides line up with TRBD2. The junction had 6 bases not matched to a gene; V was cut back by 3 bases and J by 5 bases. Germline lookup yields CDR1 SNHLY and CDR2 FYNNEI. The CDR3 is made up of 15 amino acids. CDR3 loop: CASSERSGTTGELFF. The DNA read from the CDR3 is TGTGCCAGCAGTGAGAGGAGCGGGACTACCGGGGAG.

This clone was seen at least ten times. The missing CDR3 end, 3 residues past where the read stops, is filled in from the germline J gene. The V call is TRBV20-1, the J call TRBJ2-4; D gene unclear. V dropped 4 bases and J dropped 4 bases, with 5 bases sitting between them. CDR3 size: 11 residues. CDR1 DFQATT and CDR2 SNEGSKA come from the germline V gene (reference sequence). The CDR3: CSAKGKNIQYF. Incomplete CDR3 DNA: TGCAGTGCTAAAGGGAAAAACATT.

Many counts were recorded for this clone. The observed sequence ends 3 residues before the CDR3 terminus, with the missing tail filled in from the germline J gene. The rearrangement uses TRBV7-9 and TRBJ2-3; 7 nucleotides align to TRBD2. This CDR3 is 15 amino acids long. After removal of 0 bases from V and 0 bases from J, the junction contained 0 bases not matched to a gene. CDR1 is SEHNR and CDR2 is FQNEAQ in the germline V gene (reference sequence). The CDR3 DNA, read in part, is TGTGCCAGCAGCTTAGCGGGACTAAGCACAGATACG. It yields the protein CASSLAGLSTDT. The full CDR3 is CASSLAGLSTDTQYF.

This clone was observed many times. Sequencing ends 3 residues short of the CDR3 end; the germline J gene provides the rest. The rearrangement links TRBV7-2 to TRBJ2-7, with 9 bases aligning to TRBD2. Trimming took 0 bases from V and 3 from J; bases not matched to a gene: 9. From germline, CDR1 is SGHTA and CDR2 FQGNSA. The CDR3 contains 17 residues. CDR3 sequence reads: CASSLARASGTGYEQYF. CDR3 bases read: TGTGCCAGCAGCTTAGCTCGGGCTAGCGGGACTGGCTACGAG.

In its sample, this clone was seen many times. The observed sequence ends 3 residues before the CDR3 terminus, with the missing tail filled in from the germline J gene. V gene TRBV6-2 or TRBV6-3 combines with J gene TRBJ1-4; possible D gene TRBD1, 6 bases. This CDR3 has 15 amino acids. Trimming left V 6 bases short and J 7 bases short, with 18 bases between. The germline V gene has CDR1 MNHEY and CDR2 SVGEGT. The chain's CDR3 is CASRTQGTSFEKLFF. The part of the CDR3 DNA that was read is TGTGCCAGCAGAACCCAGGGGACATCCTTTGAAAAA.